The 16 T cell receptor beta chains listed next were all sequenced from one sample in a study of OX40 agonist ivuxolimab in advanced cancers. The repertoire was sequenced with immunoSEQ multiplex PCR; TCRdb's copy has only in-frame clones and lacks some. The sample lists more than 9,000 clones, 63% occurring once. Sequencing was performed on CD4+ or CD8+ T cells sorted from blood, taken in a trial of the OX40 agonist ivuxolimab. The receptors derive from an adult with an advanced solid tumor such as melanoma, head and neck, liver or kidney cancer.

This CDR3 is CAWSVSLNYGYTF. CDR3 nucleotides: TGTGCCTGGAGTGTAAGCTTAAACTATGGCTACACCTTC. The rearrangement links TRBV30 to TRBJ1-2; D gene ambiguous. V was clipped by 0 bases and J by 2 bases, with 7 bases between them. This CDR3 comprises 13 residues. The germline V gene encodes CDR1 GTSNPN and CDR2 SVGIG (reference sequence).

The chain combines TRBV9 with TRBJ2-3; D ambiguous. CDR1 is SGDLS, CDR2 YYNGEE, per germline. This CDR3 is 12 amino acids long. V lost 0 bases, J lost 6 bases, and 5 bases lay in between. CDR3 residues: CASSVEGDTQYF. DNA of the CDR3: TGTGCCAGCAGCGTAGAAGGGGATACGCAGTATTTT.

This sequence joins TRBV27 and TRBJ1-1; 7 bases match TRBD1. Germline V gene lookup returns CDR1 MNHEY and CDR2 SMNVEV (reference sequence). The V gene end was trimmed by 6 bases and the J gene end by 5 bases; junction bases not matched to a gene: 9. CDR3 size: 14 residues. The CDR3 sequence: CASRTRDRGTEAFF. Written as DNA, the CDR3 is TGTGCCAGCAGGACCCGGGACAGAGGGACTGAAGCTTTCTTT.

The chain couples TRBV6-5 to TRBJ1-2; D gene uncertain. Trimming removed 5 bases at V and 3 bases at J, with 16 bases between. The CDR3 is 15 amino acids. Germline lookup yields CDR1 MNHEY and CDR2 SVGAGI. The CDR3 DNA follows: TGTGCCAGCAGTCCGGGTCCTCCGGAGGACTATGGCTACACCTTC. Encoded protein: CASSPGPPEDYGYTF.

The J gene is TRBJ1-2, the V gene TRBV19; D remains unclear. The CDR3 loop spans 13 amino acids. CDR1 and CDR2 (germline): LNHDA, SQIVND (reference sequence). V lost 3 bases and J lost 4, with 9 bases in between. The CDR3 sequence is CASSIRPGYGYTF. Here the CDR3 DNA reads TGTGCCAGTAGTATCAGGCCCGGCTATGGCTACACCTTC.

V usage is TRBV5-4 and J usage is TRBJ2-7; TRBD1 or TRBD2 may be the D gene (5 bases each). The CDR3 is made up of 15 amino acids. V lost 0 bases, J lost 5 bases, and 15 bases lay in between. Germline V gene sequence: CDR1 SGHNT, CDR2 YYREEE (reference sequence). The CDR3 here is CASSLGHRGLDEQYF. CDR3 DNA sequence: TGTGCCAGCAGCTTGGGTCACCGGGGCCTGGACGAGCAGTACTTC.

The gene calls are TRBV29-1 and TRBJ2-5; tentative D call: TRBD2 (7 bases). Germline V gene lookup returns CDR1 SQVTM and CDR2 ANQGSEA. V lost 6 bases, J lost 4 bases, and 9 bases lay in between. The CDR3 runs 11 residues. Written as DNA, the CDR3 is TGCAGCGTACGGGGGGCAGAGACCCAGTACTTC. As protein: CSVRGAETQYF.

The gene calls are TRBV7-9 and TRBJ2-1; possibly TRBD2 for D (7 bases). CDR1 and CDR2 from the germline V gene are SEHNR and FQNEAQ (reference sequence). V lost 6 bases and J lost 7, with 19 bases in between. CDR3 length equals 15 residues. The CDR3 region is CASRKGGGSSNEQFF. CDR3 nucleotide sequence: TGTGCCAGCAGAAAGGGGGGCGGGAGTAGTAATGAGCAGTTCTTC. Filled out from reference TRBV7-9 and TRBJ2-1, the complete variable domain reads DTGVSQNPRHKITKRGQNVTFRCDPISEHNRLYWYRQTLGQGPEFLTYFQNEAQLEKSRLLSDRFSAERPKGSFSTLEIQRTEQGDSAMYLCASRKGGGSSNEQFFGPGTRLTVL.

The chain recombines TRBV6-5 with TRBJ2-1; 7 bases fit TRBD2. CDR3 length: 13 residues. After removal of 8 bases from V and 6 bases from J, the junction contained 7 bases not matched to a gene. Germline V gives CDR1 MNHEY, CDR2 SVGAGI. The CDR3 here is CASPAGSANEQFF. In nucleotides, the CDR3 is TGTGCCAGCCCAGCGGGAAGTGCCAATGAGCAGTTCTTC.

The chain has TRBV19 and TRBJ1-2; 7 nucleotides match TRBD1. Germline V lookup: CDR1 LNHDA, CDR2 SQIVND (reference sequence). The CDR3 is made up of 12 amino acids. Trimming at V came to 8 bases and at J to 6 bases, leaving 6 bases not matched to a gene. Here the CDR3 reads CASSTGIHGYTF. The CDR3 bases are TGTGCCAGTTCGACAGGGATCCATGGCTACACCTTC.

V usage is TRBV27 and J usage is TRBJ2-1, with 9 nucleotides matching TRBD2. The J segment lost 5 bases and the V segment lost 3 bases, leaving 2 bases of the junction unmatched. This CDR3 is 14 amino acids long. Germline lookup yields CDR1 MNHEY and CDR2 SMNVEV (reference sequence). CDR3 coding DNA: TGTGCCAGCAGTTTGACTAGCGGACACAATGAGCAGTTCTTC. Amino acid sequence: CASSLTSGHNEQFF.

This rearrangement joins TRBV7-6 to TRBJ2-7, with no clear D. The V end lost 6 bases, the J end lost 3 bases, and 9 bases lay between the germline ends. CDR3 length: 12 amino acids. Germline lookup yields CDR1 SGHVS and CDR2 FNYEAQ. The CDR3 region is CASSVRDYEQYF. CDR3 bases: TGTGCCAGCAGTGTTCGCGACTACGAGCAGTACTTC.

The genes are TRBV7-3 and TRBJ1-5; D is uncertain. The V and J ends lost 5 bases and 6 bases respectively, with 14 bases between them. The CDR3 contains 14 residues. Germline loops: CDR1 SGHTA, CDR2 FQGTGA. CDR3 sequence (DNA): TGTGCCAGCAGCCGCCGCCTTAAGGGTCAGCCCCAGCATTTT. Translated, it gives CASSRRLKGQPQHF. The full variable domain, rest sourced from reference TRBV7-3 and TRBJ1-5, is GAGVSQTPSNKVTEKGKYVELRCDPISGHTALYWYRQSLGQGPEFLIYFQGTGAADDSGLPNDRFFAVRPEGSVSTLKIQRTERGDSAVYLCASSRRLKGQPQHFGDGTRLSIL.

This clone has only a few counts. The V call is TRBV19, the J call TRBJ1-2, with D unclear. CDR3 length equals 13 residues. Germline CDR1 and CDR2: LNHDA and SQIVND (reference sequence). Deletions cut 4 bases from V and 2 bases from J, with 8 bases between. The CDR3 sequence: CASSSYSNYGYTF. CDR3 nucleotide sequence: TGTGCCAGTAGTAGTTACAGCAACTATGGCTACACCTTC. Full variable domain (outside the CDR3, taken from reference TRBV19 and TRBJ1-2): DGGITQSPKYLFRKEGQNVTLSCEQNLNHDAMYWYRQDPGQGLRLIYYSQIVNDFQKGDIAEGYSVSREKKESFPLTVTSAQKNPTAFYLCASSSYSNYGYTFGSGTRLTVV.

The J gene is TRBJ2-2, the V gene TRBV7-2, with TRBD1 matching 11 bases. This CDR3 spans 16 amino acids. CDR1 and CDR2 from the germline V gene are SGHTA and FQGNSA. V dropped 4 bases and J dropped 3; count of bases not matched to a gene: 4. In DNA, the CDR3 is TGTGCCAGCAGCTCCCCGGACAGGGGGCACACCGGGGAGCTGTTTTTT. Its protein is CASSSPDRGHTGELFF.

The chain joins TRBV9 to TRBJ2-3; unclear D gene. The germline V gene has CDR1 SGDLS and CDR2 YYNGEE. V was cut by 2 bases and J by 3 bases, with 7 bases left in between. This CDR3 contains 13 residues. This CDR3 reads CASSVDLTDTQYF. CDR3 DNA sequence: TGTGCCAGCAGCGTCGACTTGACAGATACGCAGTATTTT.